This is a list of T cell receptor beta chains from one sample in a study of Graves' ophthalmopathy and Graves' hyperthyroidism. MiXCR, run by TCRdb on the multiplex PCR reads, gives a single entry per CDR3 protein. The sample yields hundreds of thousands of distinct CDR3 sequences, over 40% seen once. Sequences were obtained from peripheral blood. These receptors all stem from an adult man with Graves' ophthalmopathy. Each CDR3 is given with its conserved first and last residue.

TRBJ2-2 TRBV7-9 CASSLAPGQNTGELFF
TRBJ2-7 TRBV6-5 CASSRLAVSSYEQYF
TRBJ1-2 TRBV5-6 CASRGVLGYGYTF
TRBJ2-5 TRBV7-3 CASSLGDRNQETQYF
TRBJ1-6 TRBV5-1 CASSLGTLGDSPLHF
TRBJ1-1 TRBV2 CASISGSEAFF
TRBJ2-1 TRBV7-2 CASSLRQSSYNEQFF
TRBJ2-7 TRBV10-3 CATRQGTRMNF
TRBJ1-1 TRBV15 CATSRDLKRGTANTEAFF
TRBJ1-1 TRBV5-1 CASSLGDLQNTEAFF
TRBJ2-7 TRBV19 CASSRSGTGDSYEQYF
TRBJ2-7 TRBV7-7 CARDIGRGEQYF
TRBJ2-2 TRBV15 CATSRDLSSVTGELFF
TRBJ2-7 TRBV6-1 CASTERGSYEQYF
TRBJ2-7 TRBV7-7 CASSPMGWEDEQYF
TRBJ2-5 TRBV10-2 CASSESTSGVQETQYF
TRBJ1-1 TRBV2 CASSRPGQHTEAFF
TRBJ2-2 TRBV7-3 CASSSTRGPGAGELFF
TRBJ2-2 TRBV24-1 CATSDPGTYNTGELFF
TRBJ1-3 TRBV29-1 CSVEGQGIGNTIYF
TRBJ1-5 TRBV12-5 CASGLEGWNQPQHF
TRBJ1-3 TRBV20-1 CSATAGSGNTIYF
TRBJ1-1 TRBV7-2 CASRPPFGQGTEAFF
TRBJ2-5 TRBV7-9 CASSPLGPSKETQYF
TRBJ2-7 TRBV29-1 CSVATSQVGYEQYF
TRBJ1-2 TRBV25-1 CAGSRDRGNYGYTF
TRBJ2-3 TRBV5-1 CASTTGMDTQYF